The clone carrying this T cell receptor beta chain appeared a few times. Its target is not known. Sequencing used immunoSEQ multiplex PCR; TCRdb keeps in-frame clones, though not all of them. The sample shows around 2.5 million clones, 80% to 95% of them seen only once. This CDR3 contains 16 residues. The junction had 6 bases not matched to a gene; V was cut back by 3 bases and J by 1 base. The germline CDR1 and CDR2 sequences are SGHNT and YYREEE (reference sequence). This sample was taken from a study of shared clonotypes between healthy human individuals. The study, taken as a whole, reports: Investigators collected only blood, and repertoires in tissues likely differ. Lower generation probabilities were found for non-shared clonotypes than for those shared by all four donors. Generally, naive subsets came out with larger estimated richness than memory subsets.

The chain combines TRBV5-4 with TRBJ1-3; 8 nucleotides align to TRBD1. The TCR originated in a man between 18 and 29 years old in good health. Some clones in this sample may be carry-over from other donors' samples. Sequencing was carried out using naive CD4+ T cells from PBMCs. Noted subset: CD45RA+ positively selected. The CDR3 region is CASSSPGQDSGNTIYF. The CDR3, as DNA: TGTGCCAGCAGCTCTCCGGGACAGGATTCTGGAAACACCATATATTTT.